A selection of T cell receptor beta chains follows, all from one sample in a study of cytomegalovirus exposure and HLA in healthy donors. The assay was immunoSEQ multiplex PCR, and TCRdb's table has in-frame clones only and misses some. The table lists 100,000 or so clones, around 75% of them singletons. Sequenced sample: PBMCs. These receptors all come from a man aged 50 to 59 in good health and CMV-seronegative. The conserved cysteine and the conserved F or W are not part of the CDR3 here. Fields, in order: J gene, CDR3 length, V gene, CDR3 protein.

J: TRBJ1-2
length: 10
V: TRBV28
CDR3: ASSLDSYGYT

J: TRBJ1-6
length: 13
V: TRBV19
CDR3: ASSTGTGDASPLH

J: TRBJ2-3
length: 10
V: TRBV6-1
CDR3: ASSLNIDTQY

J: TRBJ1-5
length: 13
V: TRBV7-2
CDR3: ASSLEAGRYQPQH

J: TRBJ2-7
length: 12
V: TRBV2
CDR3: ASRTGTGGNEQY

J: TRBJ1-1
length: 11
V: TRBV6-5
CDR3: ASGPTENTEAF

J: TRBJ2-2
length: 11
V: TRBV11-2
CDR3: ALGSGGTGELF

J: TRBJ1-5
length: 11
V: TRBV30
CDR3: AWSVQDGQPQH

J: TRBJ2-3
length: 16
V: TRBV4-2
CDR3: ASSQDSGAGAYMNTQY

J: TRBJ1-2
length: 12
V: TRBV6-5
CDR3: ASRKQGNRNGYT

J: TRBJ2-4
length: 15
V: TRBV4-3
CDR3: ASSQDRTGLLGNIQY

J: TRBJ1-1
length: 12
V: TRBV29-1
CDR3: SVEGGAKNTEAF

J: TRBJ1-1
length: 11
V: TRBV6-1
CDR3: AVGSRQDTEAF

J: TRBJ1-2
length: 9
V: TRBV2
CDR3: ASISSYGYT

J: TRBJ2-1
length: 14
V: TRBV21-1
CDR3: ASSKDVGLPGNEQF